A single sample gave rise to the 20 T cell receptor beta chains below, sequenced in a study of beta chain features in type 1 diabetes. Whole-study findings and limits: Researchers report that Type 1 diabetes patients had moderately but significantly shorter TCRB CDR3s across all four CD4+ subsets.

Of the isolated RNA, all was reverse transcribed, and so the sequenced material was expressed TCRB transcripts. TCRdb's table, derived via immunoSEQ multiplex PCR, lists solely in-frame clones and lacks some. The sample shows approximately 160,000 clones, around a tenth of them seen only once. Their antigens are not known. The specimen sequenced was central memory CD4+ T cells from blood. The receptors derive from a man aged 25 to 40 with type 1 diabetes.

The rearrangement joins TRBV7-6 to TRBJ1-1; 8 bases are a match to TRBD1. The CDR3 contains 13 residues. V shed 5 bases and J 1 base; nucleotides not matched to a gene: 0. Germline V CDR1 and CDR2: SGHVS, FNYEAQ. DNA for the CDR3: TGTGCCAGCAGCGGACAGGGGAACACTGAAGCTTTCTTT. This gives the protein CASSGQGNTEAFF.

There are a few counts of this clone. The chain uses TRBV7-3 and TRBJ2-2, with TRBD2 as a possible D gene (6 bases). Germline CDR1 reads SGHTA; CDR2 reads FQGTGA. CDR3 size: 14 residues. Trimming stripped 8 bases from V and 4 bases from J, with 14 bases between. The CDR3 DNA reads as TGTGCCAGCGCCGGGACTCTAACCACCGGGGAGCTGTTTTTT. Translation gives CASAGTLTTGELFF.

The chain is built from TRBV7-6 and TRBJ2-7, with 8 bases that match TRBD1. V lost 6 bases to trimming and J lost 2 bases; unmatched junction nucleotides: 9. CDR1 SGHVS and CDR2 FNYEAQ come from the germline V gene. The CDR3 is 15 amino acids. CDR3 in DNA: TGTGCCAGCAGTCTAACAGGGGGGCCGACCTACGAGCAGTACTTC. This codes for CASSLTGGPTYEQYF.

J is TRBJ1-2 and V is TRBV9; no clear D gene. Trimming cost V 4 bases and J 4 bases, with 11 bases left between them. The CDR3 runs 13 residues. The germline V gene encodes CDR1 SGDLS and CDR2 YYNGEE. The CDR3 DNA follows: TGTGCCAGCAGCCCCCCGGAGGGCTATGGCTACACCTTC. Amino acids: CASSPPEGYGYTF.

This chain uses TRBV6-5 with TRBJ1-4, with D maybe TRBD1 (5 bases). The V gene's germline CDR1 is MNHEY and CDR2 SVGAGI. This CDR3 has 16 amino acids. Trimming removed 2 bases at V and 6 bases at J, with 16 bases between. CDR3 amino acids: CASSYDSGGDYEKLFF. The CDR3 coding sequence is TGTGCCAGCAGTTACGATTCGGGGGGAGATTATGAAAAACTGTTTTTT.

The J gene is TRBJ2-1, the V gene TRBV19, with D possibly being TRBD2 (5 bases). Germline V CDR1 and CDR2: LNHDA, SQIVND (reference sequence). Deletions cut 6 bases from V and 1 base from J, with 13 bases between. The CDR3 contains 15 residues. The CDR3 region has the DNA TGTGCCAGTAGCGTAGGATCGGGGTCCTACAATGAGCAGTTCTTC. It translates to CASSVGSGSYNEQFF.

The chain joins TRBV28 to TRBJ2-4; 11 positions match TRBD1. Germline-derived CDR1 and CDR2 are MDHEN and SYDVKM. This CDR3 is built from 15 residues. J lost 9 bases, V lost 4 bases, and 8 bases had no gene match. The CDR3 DNA reads TGTGCCAGCAGTTCCCCCGGGACAGGGGGTCTCATTCAGTACTTC. It yields the protein CASSSPGTGGLIQYF.

The rearrangement links TRBV11-2 to TRBJ1-2; D is unclear. Trimming took off 8 bases at V and 14 bases at J, with 15 bases between the two ends. Germline lookup yields CDR1 SGHAT and CDR2 FQNNGV. The CDR3 spans 10 residues. The DNA for the CDR3 is TGTGCCAGCCGCTCGACTAAGTGGACCTTC. It yields the protein CASRSTKWTF.

V and J are TRBV7-2 and TRBJ1-2; D unresolved. This CDR3 has 13 amino acids. CDR1 SGHTA and CDR2 FQGNSA come from the germline V gene. Between the trimmed V and J ends, which lost 1 base and 7 bases, there was a span of 10 bases. CDR3 amino acids: CASSLGGSGGYTF. The CDR3 DNA follows: TGTGCCAGCAGCTTAGGCGGCAGTGGTGGCTACACCTTC.

This clone was seen only a few times. The chain has TRBV29-1 and TRBJ1-1; TRBD1 might be the D (5 bases). The V gene's germline CDR1 is SQVTM and CDR2 ANQGSEA. Trimming took off 3 bases at V and 4 bases at J, with 15 bases between the two ends. CDR3 length equals 14 residues. CDR3: CSVETLTVSTEAFF. For the CDR3, the DNA is TGCAGCGTTGAGACCTTGACAGTCTCCACTGAAGCTTTCTTT. The entire variable domain, with the rest obtained from reference TRBV29-1 and TRBJ1-1, is as follows: SAVISQKPSRDICQRGTSLTIQCQVDSQVTMMFWYRQQPGQSLTLIATANQGSEATYESGFVIDKFPISRPNLTFSTLTVSNMSPEDSSIYLCSVETLTVSTEAFFGQGTRLTVV.

The V call is TRBV30, the J call TRBJ1-1, with TRBD1 identical over 8 bases. Trimming removed 1 base from V and 11 bases from J; junction bases left unmatched: 6. The CDR3 runs 12 residues. CDR1 and CDR2 from the germline V gene are GTSNPN and SVGIG (reference sequence). CDR3 nucleotides: TGTGCCTGGAGTGGACAGGGGAAAAGGGCTTTCTTT. Protein sequence: CAWSGQGKRAFF.

The chain combines TRBV11-1 with TRBJ2-5, with 10 bases aligning to TRBD1. CDR3 length: 16 residues. The ends lost 4 bases at V and 5 bases at J; junction bases unmatched: 10. Per germline, CDR1 SGHAT and CDR2 FQDESV (reference sequence). This CDR3 reads CASSSRTGGIGETQYF. CDR3 nucleotides: TGTGCCAGCAGCTCCCGGACAGGGGGGATCGGGGAGACCCAGTACTTC. Combining the CDR3 with reference TRBV11-1 and TRBJ2-5 gives the whole variable domain EAEVAQSPRYKITEKSQAVAFWCDPISGHATLYWYRQILGQGPELLVQFQDESVVDDSQLPKDRFSAERLKGVDSTLKIQPAELGDSAMYLCASSSRTGGIGETQYFGPGTRLLVL.

The table lists this clone with a few counts. The V call is TRBV5-1, the J call TRBJ2-1; TRBD2 matches at 8 bases. Per germline, CDR1 SGHRS and CDR2 YFSETQ. The CDR3 consists of 15 residues. Unmatched junction bases numbered 2, after V lost 0 bases and J lost 3 bases. Written as DNA, the CDR3 is TGCGCCAGCAGCTTGGCTGCGGGAGGCTACAATGAGCAGTTCTTC. Translated, it gives CASSLAAGGYNEQFF.

The chain couples TRBV6-5 to TRBJ2-3; D is ambiguous. CDR3 length: 10 residues. Germline CDR1 MNHEY, CDR2 SVGAGI. V gave up 11 bases and J gave up 4 bases, with 7 bases separating them. The chain's CDR3 is CASRADTQYF. For the CDR3, the DNA is TGTGCCTCGCGCGCAGATACGCAGTATTTT.

This clone was seen a handful of times. The rearrangement links TRBV28 to TRBJ2-5; 7 nucleotides match TRBD2. Germline lookup yields CDR1 MDHEN and CDR2 SYDVKM. V lost 5 bases and J lost 7; bases outside the gene matches: 13. The CDR3 consists of 15 residues. The CDR3 spells CASSPGGDGGGTQYF. Written as DNA, the CDR3 is TGTGCCAGCAGTCCTGGGGGGGACGGTGGGGGGACCCAGTACTTC.

Only a few counts were recorded for this clone. The V gene is TRBV2, the J gene TRBJ2-7; TRBD2 matches at 8 bases. CDR3 length equals 16 residues. From germline, CDR1 is SNHLY and CDR2 FYNNEI. The trim removed 4 bases at V and 2 bases at J, leaving 10 bases unmatched. The DNA for the CDR3 is TGTGCCAGCAGTGGGTCCAGAGCGGGAGAAGCCTACGAGCAGTACTTC. It yields the protein CASSGSRAGEAYEQYF.

In its sample, this clone was seen a few times. This chain joins TRBV6-5 and TRBJ2-3, with 7 bases lining up with TRBD2. Germline assignment: CDR1 MNHEY and CDR2 SVGAGI. Losses at the gene ends were 2 bases for V and 4 bases for J; bases not matched to a gene: 6. The CDR3 is made up of 15 amino acids. The DNA for the CDR3 is TGTGCCAGCAGTTACGTCGCGGGAGCTCCAGATACGCAGTATTTT. It is translated as CASSYVAGAPDTQYF.

V usage is TRBV5-4 and J usage is TRBJ1-3, with 8 bases fitting TRBD1. J was trimmed by 0 bases and V by 4 bases; bases with no gene match: 3. Looked up from germline, CDR1 is SGHNT and CDR2 is YYREEE (reference sequence). The length of the CDR3 is 15 residues. CDR3 sequence (DNA): TGTGCCAGCAGCCCCGGGACAGGCTCTGGAAACACCATATATTTT. Its protein is CASSPGTGSGNTIYF.

This sequence joins TRBV15 and TRBJ2-3, with 10 bases fitting TRBD2. Trimming took 0 bases from V and 1 from J; bases not matched to a gene: 4. The germline CDR1 and CDR2 sequences are LNHNV and YYDKDF (reference sequence). CDR3 length: 17 residues. CDR3 DNA: TGTGCCACCAGCAGAGATGCCGGGACTAGCGGCACAGATACGCAGTATTTT. Amino acid sequence: CATSRDAGTSGTDTQYF.

The chain joins TRBV28 to TRBJ1-2, with D possibly being TRBD1 (6 bases). V was shortened by 1 base and J by 4 bases, with 10 bases between the two germline ends. Per the germline V gene, CDR1 is MDHEN and CDR2 is SYDVKM. This CDR3 region has 14 residues. The CDR3 bases are TGTGCCAGCAGTTTATATACAGGGTTCTATGGCTACACCTTC. It translates to CASSLYTGFYGYTF.